What follows are 2 T cell receptor beta chains derived from one specimen sequenced in a study of blood T cell repertoires in COVID-19. The protocol was immunoSEQ multiplex PCR, while the TCRdb copy is restricted to in-frame clones and leaves out a portion. The profile shows about 100,000 clones, around 90% of them singletons. The sequenced sample consisted of peripheral blood. The receptors were gathered from a man in his sixties or seventies with acute or convalescent COVID-19.

J is TRBJ1-5 and V is TRBV28; maybe TRBD1 (5 bases). The CDR3 is 15 amino acids. In germline, CDR1 is MDHEN, CDR2 SYDVKM. V lost 6 bases and J 5 bases, leaving 17 bases between the germline ends. The CDR3 region is CASSEHRTNYQPQHF. The CDR3 DNA is TGTGCCAGCAGCGAGCATCGGACAAACTATCAGCCCCAGCATTTT. Together with reference TRBV28 and TRBJ1-5, the CDR3 gives the full variable domain: DVKVTQSSRYLVKRTGEKVFLECVQDMDHENMFWYRQDPGLGLRLIYFSYDVKMKEKGDIPEGYSVSREKKERFSLILESASTNQTSMYLCASSEHRTNYQPQHFGDGTRLSIL.

The chain is built from TRBV5-1 and TRBJ2-7, with a possible D match to TRBD1 (6 bases). This CDR3 region has 15 residues. Trimming took off 0 bases at V and 2 bases at J, with 12 bases between the two ends. The germline CDR1 and CDR2 sequences are SGHRS and YFSETQ. The CDR3 loop reads CASSLGGQGPYEQYF. The DNA of the CDR3 is TGCGCCAGCAGCTTGGGGGGGCAGGGACCCTACGAGCAGTACTTC.